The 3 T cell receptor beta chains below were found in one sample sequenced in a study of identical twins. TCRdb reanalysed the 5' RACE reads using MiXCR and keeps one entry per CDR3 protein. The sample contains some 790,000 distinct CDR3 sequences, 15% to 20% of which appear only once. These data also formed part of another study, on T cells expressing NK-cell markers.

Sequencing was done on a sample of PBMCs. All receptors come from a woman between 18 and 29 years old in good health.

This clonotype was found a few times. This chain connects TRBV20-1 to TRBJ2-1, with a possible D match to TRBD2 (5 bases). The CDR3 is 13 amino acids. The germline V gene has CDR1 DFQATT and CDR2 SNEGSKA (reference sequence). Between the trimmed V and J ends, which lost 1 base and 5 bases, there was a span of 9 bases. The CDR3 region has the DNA TGCAGTGCTAGAGTAGCGACCGACAATGAGCAGTTCTTC. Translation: CSARVATDNEQFF.

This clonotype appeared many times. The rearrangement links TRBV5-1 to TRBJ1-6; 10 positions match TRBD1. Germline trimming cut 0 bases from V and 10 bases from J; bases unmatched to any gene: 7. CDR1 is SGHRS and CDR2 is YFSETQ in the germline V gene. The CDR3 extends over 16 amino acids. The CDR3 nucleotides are TGCGCCAGCAGCTTGGGGTTGGGACAGGGGCGCTCACCCCTCCACTTT. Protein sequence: CASSLGLGQGRSPLHF.

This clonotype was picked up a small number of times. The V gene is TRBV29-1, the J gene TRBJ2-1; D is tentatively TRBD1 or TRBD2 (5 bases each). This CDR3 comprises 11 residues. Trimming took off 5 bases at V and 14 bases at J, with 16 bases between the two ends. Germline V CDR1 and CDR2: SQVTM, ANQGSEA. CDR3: CSVLIGEREFF. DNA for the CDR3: TGCAGCGTTCTTATAGGGGAGAGGGAGTTCTTC.